The subject of this entry is one TCR beta chain. What antigen it recognizes has not been identified. The sample holds no much larger clone one base away, and base qualities are not on file. The data originate from a study of neoadjuvant anti-PD-1 for oral cavity cancer (dated by TCRdb to about 2021). Background on the whole study: Before undergoing curative-intent surgical resection, most patients got three to four biweekly nivolumab doses at 3 mg/kg. Patients who did not progress were given a fourth nivolumab dose at about day 43 and had definitive surgical resection on days 50-56. Patients with complete response, partial response or stable disease by RECIST 1.1 were defined as responders, whereas patients with progression were defined as non-responders. The parent correlative cohort had eleven to twelve patients and a response rate of approximately 33%. Overall study results and their limits: TCR analyses included only a few patients per response group, and the authors called for larger cohorts for validation. Larger post-treatment sizes of preexisting intratumoral clones correlated with greater tumor shrinkage, suggesting expansion of preexisting clones contributed to response. Higher pretreatment blood Treg/Th17 ratios correlated with both higher pretreatment blood TCRbeta clonality and lower post-treatment tumor TCRbeta clonality.

In light of the paper, this sample's time point label describes: before neoadjuvant nivolumab. The patients had newly diagnosed stage II-IVA oral cavity squamous cell carcinoma and had not received any prior systemic or radiation treatment. The cohort was made up of patients with locally advanced, HPV-negative oral cavity squamous cell carcinoma. Samples were obtained from a longitudinal correlative study of a single-arm phase II trial of neoadjuvant nivolumab in oral cavity squamous cell carcinoma. Subject-matched pre- and post-treatment PBMCs and tumors from three responders and three non-responders underwent genomic DNA-based TCRbeta sequencing. The Maxwell RSC DNA from Tissue kit was used to isolate genomic DNA from tumor tissue. V was cut back by 6 bases and J by 0 bases, leaving a gap of 8 bases between them. CDR1 and CDR2, looked up from the germline V gene (reference sequence), are PRHDT and FYEKMQ. The CDR3 contains 13 residues, cysteine and phenylalanine counted. Of the read, only the CDR3 DNA is kept; its 39 bases are in frame from base 1.

Survey sequencing of tumors used two replicates per sample, and the tumor libraries mostly started from about 5.2 ug of input genomic DNA. The immunoSEQ hsTCRbeta kit was used to prepare TCRbeta libraries according to the manufacturer's instructions. The completed libraries were mixed into a single pool at 3 nM, then sequenced with an Illumina NovaSeq 6000 S4 flow cell. The original methods were these. The immunoSEQ Analyzer was used for raw data preprocessing and quality control. The analysis was limited to productive rearrangements, and each clonotype was defined by a unique CDR3 amino acid sequence. Repertoire clonality was estimated as the Gini-Simpson index, which was calculated using the R package tcR. Gini indices were compared with Student's t test, and associations with tumor size change were assessed by Pearson correlation. The clones in this table, taken by TCRdb from immuneACCESS, are in-frame only. Not every clone is retained; where verified, under half of the shortfall comes from an unresolved V gene, and the cause of the rest is unknown. V and J calls and clone size are those listed in that table; D and trimming were worked out from the DNA. This sample has approximately 7,000 clones in its table, and 47% of those were observed once. The ten largest clonotypes hold over 25% of the sample.

This specimen was tumor tissue, taken before nivolumab (anti-PD-1) treatment. The V and J segments used are TRBV13 and TRBJ1-2; the D gene identity is not certain. This TCR derives from a person aged 40 to 85 with oral cavity squamous cell carcinoma. In nucleotide form, the sequence is TGTGCCAGCAGTCGGGGAACTAACTATGGCTACACCTTC. Translated, this gives CASSRGTNYGYTF.